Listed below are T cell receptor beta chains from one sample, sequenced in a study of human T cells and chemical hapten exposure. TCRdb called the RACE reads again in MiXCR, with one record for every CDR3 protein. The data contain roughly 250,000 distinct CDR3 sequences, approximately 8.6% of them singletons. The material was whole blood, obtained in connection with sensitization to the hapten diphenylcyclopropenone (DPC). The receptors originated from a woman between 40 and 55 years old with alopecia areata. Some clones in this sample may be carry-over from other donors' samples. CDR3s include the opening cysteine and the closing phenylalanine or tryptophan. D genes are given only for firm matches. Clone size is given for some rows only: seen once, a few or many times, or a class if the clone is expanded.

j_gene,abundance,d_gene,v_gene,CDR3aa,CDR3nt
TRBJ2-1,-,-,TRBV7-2,CASSLLSSYNEQFF,TGTGCCAGCAGCTTATTGAGCTCCTACAATGAGCAGTTCTTC
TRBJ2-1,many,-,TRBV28,CASSAYGGAPASYNEQFF,TGTGCCAGCAGTGCCTACGGTGGCGCCCCAGCCTCCTACAATGAGCAGTTCTTC
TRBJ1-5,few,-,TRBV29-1,CSVPRGNQPQHF,TGCAGCGTCCCGCGGGGGAATCAGCCCCAGCATTTT
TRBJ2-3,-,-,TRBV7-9,CASSLVGFTDTQYF,TGTGCCAGCAGCTTAGTGGGGTTCACAGATACGCAGTATTTT
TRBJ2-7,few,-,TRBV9,CASSADHYSYEQYF,TGTGCCAGCAGCGCCGATCATTATTCCTACGAGCAGTACTTC
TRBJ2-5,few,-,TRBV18,CASSERVQETQYF,TGTGCCAGCTCAGAGCGGGTCCAAGAGACCCAGTACTTC
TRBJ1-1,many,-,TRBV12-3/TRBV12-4,CASSFESGEAFF,TGTGCCAGCAGTTTCGAGAGCGGTGAAGCTTTCTTT
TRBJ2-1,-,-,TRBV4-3,CASSQDEGPQGNEQFF,TGCGCCAGCAGCCAAGATGAGGGGCCCCAGGGCAATGAGCAGTTCTTC
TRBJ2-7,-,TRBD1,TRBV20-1,CSAPTGNYEQYF,TGCAGTGCCCCGACAGGGAACTACGAGCAGTACTTC
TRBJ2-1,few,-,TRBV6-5,CASSRAGTTYNEQFF,TGTGCCAGCAGTAGGGCCGGGACCACCTACAATGAGCAGTTCTTC
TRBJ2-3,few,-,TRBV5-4,CASSSLLANTQYF,TGTGCCAGCAGCTCCCTCCTTGCAAATACGCAGTATTTT
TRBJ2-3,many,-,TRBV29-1,CSGNRQAGNTQYF,TGCAGCGGTAACCGACAGGCAGGAAATACGCAGTATTTT
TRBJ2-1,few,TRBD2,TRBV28,CASRRQELGRTDLAGRFLYNEQFF,TGTGCCAGCAGGCGCCAAGAGTTGGGACGGACCGATCTAGCGGGACGCTTCCTCTACAATGAGCAGTTCTTC
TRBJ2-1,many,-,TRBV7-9,CASSPPWGRSYNEQFF,TGTGCCAGCAGCCCCCCTTGGGGGCGCTCCTACAATGAGCAGTTCTTC
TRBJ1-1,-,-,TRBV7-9,CASSLGREAFF,TGTGCCAGCAGCTTAGGCAGAGAAGCTTTCTTT
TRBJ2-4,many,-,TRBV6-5,CASSGDWASSHIQYF,TGTGCCAGCAGTGGGGACTGGGCTAGCTCGCACATTCAGTACTTC
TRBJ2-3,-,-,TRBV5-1,CASSLEDRGTDTQYF,TGCGCCAGCAGCTTAGAGGACCGGGGCACAGATACGCAGTATTTT
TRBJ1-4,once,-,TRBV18,CASSPGNEKLFF,TGTGCCAGCTCACCAGGGAACGAAAAACTGTTTTTT
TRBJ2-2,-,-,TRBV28,CASSFRGSATGELFF,TGTGCCAGCAGTTTTCGGGGGAGCGCCACCGGGGAGCTGTTTTTT
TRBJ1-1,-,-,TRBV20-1,CSARYSRATEAFF,TGCAGTGCTAGATATAGCAGGGCGACTGAAGCTTTCTTT
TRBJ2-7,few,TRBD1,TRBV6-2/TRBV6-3,CASSYTHRDRGLYEQYF,TGTGCCAGCAGTTACACCCACCGGGACAGGGGCCTCTACGAGCAGTACTTC
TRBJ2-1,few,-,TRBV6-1,CASSEAPPNNEQFF,TGTGCCAGCAGTGAAGCGCCGCCCAACAATGAGCAGTTCTTC
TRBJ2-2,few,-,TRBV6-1,CASRQVNTGELFF,TGTGCCAGCAGACAGGTGAACACCGGGGAGCTGTTTTTT
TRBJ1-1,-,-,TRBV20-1,CSARKDRLNTEAFF,TGCAGTGCTAGGAAAGACCGTCTGAACACTGAAGCTTTCTTT
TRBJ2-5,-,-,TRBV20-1,CSAEIETQYF,TGCAGTGCTGAGATAGAGACCCAGTACTTC
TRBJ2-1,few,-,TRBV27,CASRRRGGNEQFF,TGTGCCAGCAGAAGAAGGGGAGGCAATGAGCAGTTCTTC
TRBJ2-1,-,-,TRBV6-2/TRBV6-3,CASSYRPGYNEQFF,TGTGCCAGCAGTTACAGGCCGGGATACAATGAGCAGTTCTTC
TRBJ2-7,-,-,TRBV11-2,CASSPYSSIGSYEQYF,TGTGCCAGCAGCCCCTACAGTAGCATTGGGTCATACGAGCAGTACTTC
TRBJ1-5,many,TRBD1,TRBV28,CASLGQGGQPQHF,TGTGCCAGCCTGGGACAGGGTGGCCAGCCCCAGCATTTT
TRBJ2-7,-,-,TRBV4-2,CASSQAGRGSNGEQYF,TGTGCCAGCAGCCAAGCCGGCCGGGGTAGTAACGGCGAGCAGTACTTC
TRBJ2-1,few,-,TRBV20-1,CSARDPGAKSSYNEQFF,TGCAGTGCTAGAGATCCGGGCGCCAAAAGCTCCTACAATGAGCAGTTCTTC
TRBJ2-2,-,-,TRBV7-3,CASSLIPSSSGELFF,TGTGCCAGCAGCTTAATCCCTAGTAGCAGCGGGGAGCTGTTTTTT
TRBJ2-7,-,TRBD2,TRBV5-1,CASSARTSGPYEQYF,TGCGCCAGCAGCGCCCGGACTAGCGGTCCCTACGAGCAGTACTTC
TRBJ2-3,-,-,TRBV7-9,CASSSELGGTQYF,TGTGCCAGCAGCTCGGAACTAGGGGGTACGCAGTATTTT
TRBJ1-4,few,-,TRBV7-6,CASSLAGPNEKLFF,TGTGCCAGCAGCTTAGCGGGCCCTAATGAAAAACTGTTTTTT
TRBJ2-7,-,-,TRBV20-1,CSARDPGASYEQYF,TGCAGTGCTAGAGATCCAGGGGCGTCCTACGAGCAGTACTTC
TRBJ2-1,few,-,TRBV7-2,CASSLRGFRNEQFF,TGTGCCAGCAGCTTGCGGGGATTTAGGAATGAGCAGTTCTTC
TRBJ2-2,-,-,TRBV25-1,CASSGGLSGELFF,TGTGCCAGCAGTGGAGGGCTATCCGGGGAGCTGTTTTTT
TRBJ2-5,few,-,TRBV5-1,CASSLAPPPETQYF,TGCGCCAGCAGCTTGGCTCCCCCCCCGGAGACCCAGTACTTC
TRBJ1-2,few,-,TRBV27,CASSEGPQGFGFNGYTF,TGTGCCAGCAGCGAAGGTCCCCAGGGGTTCGGCTTTAATGGCTACACCTTC
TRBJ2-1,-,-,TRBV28,CASRFRGSYNEQFF,TGTGCCAGCAGGTTCAGGGGCTCCTACAATGAGCAGTTCTTC
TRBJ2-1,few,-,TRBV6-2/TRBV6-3,CASKPRTGNEQFF,TGTGCCAGCAAGCCGCGGACGGGCAATGAGCAGTTCTTC
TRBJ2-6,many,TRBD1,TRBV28,CASSTGAGANVLTF,TGTGCCAGCAGTACAGGGGCTGGGGCCAACGTCCTGACTTTC
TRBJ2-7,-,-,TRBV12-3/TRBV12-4,CASSLSVFPYEQYF,TGTGCCAGCAGTTTAAGTGTGTTCCCCTACGAGCAGTACTTC
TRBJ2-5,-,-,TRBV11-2,CASSPSGLVETQYF,TGTGCCAGCAGTCCTTCGGGCTTGGTAGAGACCCAGTACTTC
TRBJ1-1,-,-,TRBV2,CASSEQGAFF,TGTGCCAGCAGTGAACAGGGGGCTTTCTTT
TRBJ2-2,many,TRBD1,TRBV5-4,CASSRTGATGELFF,TGTGCCAGCAGCCGGACAGGGGCCACCGGGGAGCTGTTTTTT
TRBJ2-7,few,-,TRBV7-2,CASSPRTAYEQYF,TGTGCCAGCAGCCCCAGGACAGCCTACGAGCAGTACTTC
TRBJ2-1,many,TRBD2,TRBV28,CASSFSLAGNEQFF,TGTGCCAGCAGTTTCAGTCTAGCGGGGAACGAGCAGTTCTTC
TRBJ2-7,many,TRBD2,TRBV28,CASSLLGTSGEYEQYF,TGTGCCAGCAGTTTACTCGGGACTAGCGGAGAATACGAGCAGTACTTC
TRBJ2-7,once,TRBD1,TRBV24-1,CATGQGPEQYF,TGTGCCACGGGACAGGGCCCGGAGCAGTACTTC
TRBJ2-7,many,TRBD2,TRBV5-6,CASSLVRGGYEQYF,TGTGCCAGCAGCTTGGTGCGGGGGGGCTACGAGCAGTACTTC
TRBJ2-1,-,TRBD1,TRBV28,CASTSGTGLNEQFF,TGTGCCAGCACCTCCGGGACAGGGCTGAATGAGCAGTTCTTC
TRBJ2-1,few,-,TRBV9,CASSVDPSPVGPYNEQFF,TGTGCCAGCAGCGTAGACCCCTCGCCCGTCGGCCCCTACAATGAGCAGTTCTTC
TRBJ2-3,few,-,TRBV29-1,CSVDSSDTQYF,TGCAGCGTCGACAGTTCAGATACGCAGTATTTT